Each of the 17 T cell receptor beta chains below was sequenced from the same sample in a study of blood T cell repertoires in COVID-19. Assay: immunoSEQ multiplex PCR; the TCRdb copy retains only in-frame clones and omits some. The sample gives some 240,000 clones, over 75% of which show up once; more than 8.5% is in the top ten. Sequenced: peripheral blood. The receptor source for this set is a woman between 70 and 85 years old with COVID-19, enrolled during active disease.

The J gene is TRBJ2-7, the V gene TRBV28; D is ambiguous. In germline, CDR1 is MDHEN, CDR2 SYDVKM. V was shortened by 2 bases and J by 7 bases, with 9 bases between the two germline ends. The CDR3 totals 12 residues. The CDR3 is CASSLPTEEQYF. The CDR3 DNA is TGTGCCAGCAGTTTACCTACAGAGGAGCAGTACTTC.

V and J are TRBV5-4 and TRBJ2-7; 8 nucleotides line up with TRBD1. V shed 0 bases, J shed 5 bases, and the junction held 10 bases outside the gene matches. Germline CDR1 reads SGHNT; CDR2 reads YYREEE (reference sequence). This CDR3 region has 16 residues. The CDR3 here is CASSLGYQGATNEQYF. The CDR3 coding sequence is TGTGCCAGCAGCTTGGGTTACCAGGGGGCAACCAACGAGCAGTACTTC.

The CDR3 region has the DNA TGTGCCAGCACCTCAAGGACAGGGGGTCTGGGAGAGACCCAGTACTTC. It specifies CASTSRTGGLGETQYF. V gene TRBV28 combines with J gene TRBJ2-5, with 10 bases aligning to TRBD1. The CDR3 contains 16 residues. Germline trimming cut 7 bases from V and 4 bases from J; bases unmatched to any gene: 12. Germline assignment: CDR1 MDHEN and CDR2 SYDVKM.

The chain uses TRBV10-3 and TRBJ1-5; perhaps TRBD1 as D (6 bases). The CDR3 is 14 residues long. Trimming cost V 10 bases and J 4 bases, with 17 bases left between them. CDR1 is ENHRY and CDR2 is SYGVKD in the germline V gene. DNA of the CDR3: TGTGCCACCGATACCGGGACAAATAATCAGCCCCAGCATTTT. Encoded protein: CATDTGTNNQPQHF.

The chain recombines TRBV6-5 with TRBJ2-2; TRBD1 matches 9 bases. This CDR3 contains 16 residues. With 0 bases clipped from V and 4 bases from J, the junction kept 3 bases outside the gene matches. In germline, CDR1 is MNHEY, CDR2 SVGAGI. CDR3 amino acids: CASSYSTGGVTGELFF. The CDR3 DNA reads TGTGCCAGCAGTTACTCGACAGGGGGGGTCACCGGGGAGCTGTTTTTT.

The rearrangement links TRBV5-1 to TRBJ2-7, with 10 bases identical to TRBD2. J lost 3 bases, V lost 0 bases, and 6 bases had no gene match. The length of the CDR3 is 16 residues. The V gene's germline CDR1 is SGHRS and CDR2 YFSETQ. DNA of the CDR3: TGCGCCAGCAGCTTGGATCTAGCGGGGGACCGCTACGAGCAGTACTTC. It encodes CASSLDLAGDRYEQYF.

This clone was counted a single time. The sample holds other DNA sequences that translate to the same CDR3. The gene calls are TRBV6-5 and TRBJ1-2, with TRBD1 matching 9 bases. This CDR3 is built from 14 residues. Trimming cost V 6 bases and J 4 bases; bases outside gene matches: 6. Per the germline V gene, CDR1 is MNHEY and CDR2 is SVGAGI. The CDR3 coding sequence is TGTGCCAGCAGGACCGGGACAGGGCCCTATGGCTACACCTTC. This gives the protein CASRTGTGPYGYTF.

The genes are TRBV12-3 or TRBV12-4 and TRBJ2-1; TRBD2 aligns across 10 bases. With 6 bases clipped from V and 8 bases from J, the junction kept 4 bases outside the gene matches. This CDR3 is built from 13 residues. CDR3 amino acids: CASRSSGSYEQFF. In DNA form, the CDR3 reads TGTGCCAGCAGGTCTAGCGGGAGCTATGAGCAGTTCTTC.

V and J are TRBV4-1 and TRBJ2-7; 8 bases map to TRBD2. From germline, CDR1 is MGHRA and CDR2 YSYEKL. The CDR3 has 14 residues. Unmatched junction bases numbered 6, after V lost 1 base and J lost 7 bases. DNA of the CDR3: TGCGCCAGCAGCCAAGCGGGAGGGGAGGGAGAGCAGTACTTC. Translation gives CASSQAGGEGEQYF.

The chain links TRBV18 to TRBJ1-2; a weak D match, TRBD1 (5 bases). The CDR3 totals 15 residues. CDR1 KGHSH and CDR2 LQKENI come from the germline V gene. V was pared by 4 bases and J by 1 base, with 13 bases between. CDR3 residues: CASSLQALLNYGYTF. The CDR3 coding sequence is TGTGCCAGCTCACTACAGGCTTTACTTAACTATGGCTACACCTTC.

This chain connects TRBV16 to TRBJ2-7; D ambiguous. The ends were cut back, 0 bases at V and 6 bases at J, with 6 bases in the middle. Per germline, CDR1 KGHSY and CDR2 FQNENV. CDR3 length: 12 residues. In DNA form, the CDR3 reads TGTGCCAGCAGCCAATCTGGGCCCGAGCAGTACTTC. It translates to CASSQSGPEQYF. Complete variable domain (other parts from reference TRBV16 and TRBJ2-7): GEEVAQTPKHLVRGEGQKAKLYCAPIKGHSYVFWYQQVLKNEFKFLISFQNENVFDETGMPKERFSAKCLPNSPCSLEIQATKLEDSAVYFCASSQSGPEQYFGPGTRLTVT.

The chain has TRBV2 and TRBJ1-4; 8 nucleotides line up with TRBD1. V gave up 4 bases and J gave up 7 bases; unmatched junction bases: 5. This CDR3 is 14 amino acids long. Germline values: CDR1 SNHLY, CDR2 FYNNEI. CDR3 residues: CASSGDRYFEKLFF. As DNA, the CDR3 is TGTGCCAGCAGTGGGGACAGGTATTTTGAAAAACTGTTTTTT.

This rearrangement joins TRBV4-3 to TRBJ1-3; D unclear. There are 14 residues in the CDR3. The V and J ends lost 2 bases and 1 base respectively, with 6 bases between them. CDR1 is LGHNA, CDR2 YSLEER, per germline. The CDR3 nucleotides are TGCGCCAGCAGCCAATCTATTTCTGGAAACACCATATATTTT. It is translated as CASSQSISGNTIYF.

The J gene is TRBJ1-5, the V gene TRBV10-3; D gene ambiguous. The CDR3 consists of 16 residues. Germline V CDR1 and CDR2: ENHRY, SYGVKD. V was clipped by 3 bases and J by 1 base, with 13 bases between them. CDR3: CAISDGSGRSNQPQHF. The CDR3, as DNA: TGTGCCATCAGTGATGGGTCCGGCAGGAGCAATCAGCCCCAGCATTTT.

This chain joins TRBV9 and TRBJ2-7; D is unresolved. The CDR3 is 15 amino acids. Per germline, CDR1 SGDLS and CDR2 YYNGEE. Trimming left V 0 bases short and J 0 bases short, with 10 bases between. CDR3 residues: CASSVGSRSSYEQYF. The CDR3 nucleotides read TGTGCCAGCAGCGTAGGATCGAGGAGCTCCTACGAGCAGTACTTC.

J is TRBJ2-1 and V is TRBV3-1 (or the pseudogene TRBV3-2); 9 positions agree with TRBD2. CDR1 LGHDT and CDR2 YNNKEL come from the germline V gene (reference sequence). This CDR3 is built from 18 residues. V lost 3 bases, J lost 8 bases, and 17 bases stayed unmatched. CDR3 region: CASSHSAYRGRAGYEQFF. Here the CDR3 DNA reads TGTGCCAGCAGCCACTCAGCGTATCGCGGGAGGGCCGGGTATGAGCAGTTCTTC.

The chain has TRBV7-2 and TRBJ2-3; 8 nucleotides agree with TRBD2. CDR3 size: 16 residues. Per germline, CDR1 SGHTA and CDR2 FQGNSA. V lost 3 bases, J lost 5 bases, and 10 bases stayed unmatched. CDR3 loop: CASSFVSAGGVDTQYF. The CDR3 coding sequence is TGTGCCAGCAGCTTTGTTTCGGCGGGGGGAGTAGATACGCAGTATTTT.